Shown below are 18 T cell receptor beta chains from a single sample sequenced in a study of identical twins. Using its own MiXCR run on the 5' RACE reads, TCRdb lists one record per CDR3 protein. The sample consists of 600,000 to 700,000 distinct CDR3 sequences, 21% of them appearing once. A further study also used this sample, focusing on T cells expressing NK-cell markers.

Source material: PBMCs. These receptors all stem from a woman aged 18-35 years in good health.

This sequence joins TRBV20-1 and TRBJ2-4; TRBD2 might be the D (7 bases). This CDR3 contains 14 residues. The V gene's germline CDR1 is DFQATT and CDR2 SNEGSKA (reference sequence). V dropped 3 bases and J dropped 8 bases, with 17 bases sitting between them. CDR3 protein: CSARLGGPADIQYF. For the CDR3, the DNA is TGCAGTGCTAGGCTCGGGGGGCCGGCGGACATTCAGTACTTC.

This clonotype was picked up a small number of times. The chain recombines TRBV20-1 with TRBJ2-2; 10 bases map to TRBD2. CDR3 length: 14 amino acids. Germline V CDR1 and CDR2: DFQATT, SNEGSKA (reference sequence). V lost 2 bases, J lost 7 bases, and 4 bases stayed unmatched. CDR3 in amino acids: CSARLAGESGELFF. In nucleotides, the CDR3 is TGCAGTGCTAGACTAGCGGGGGAGAGCGGGGAGCTGTTTTTT.

The rearrangement links TRBV7-6 to TRBJ2-3; the D gene is possibly TRBD2 (5 bases). The CDR3 extends over 15 amino acids. V was trimmed by 5 bases and J by 0 bases, leaving 12 bases between them. In germline, CDR1 is SGHVS, CDR2 FNYEAQ. Here the CDR3 DNA reads TGTGCCAGCAGCCCCCGAGGGTGGAGCACAGATACGCAGTATTTT. Protein: CASSPRGWSTDTQYF.

This chain connects TRBV5-1 to TRBJ2-7; TRBD2 might be the D (6 bases). V gave up 4 bases and J gave up 7 bases, with 21 bases separating them. The CDR3 has 15 residues. The germline V gene has CDR1 SGHRS and CDR2 YFSETQ. This CDR3 is CASSGDGQVAGEQYF. The CDR3 nucleotides read TGCGCCAGCAGCGGGGACGGGCAGGTGGCGGGGGAGCAGTACTTC. The whole variable domain, filled in from reference TRBV5-1 and TRBJ2-7, reads KAGVTQTPRYLIKTRGQQVTLSCSPISGHRSVSWYQQTPGQGLQFLFEYFSETQRNKGNFPGRFSGRQFSNSRSEMNVSTLELGDSALYLCASSGDGQVAGEQYFGPGTRLTVT.

The rearrangement joins TRBV20-1 to TRBJ2-2; the D is unclear. CDR3 length equals 13 residues. The germline V and J ends were trimmed by 5 bases and 5 bases, with 12 bases remaining between them. CDR1 is DFQATT and CDR2 is SNEGSKA in the germline V gene (reference sequence). DNA of the CDR3: TGCAGTGCTCCGGTGAGAAGAACCGGGGAGCTGTTTTTT. Translation: CSAPVRRTGELFF.

This clonotype was counted a few times. J is TRBJ1-1 and V is TRBV29-1, with TRBD1 as a possible D gene (6 bases). The CDR3 covers 13 residues. The V and J ends lost 4 bases and 4 bases respectively, with 13 bases between them. The germline gives CDR1 SQVTM, CDR2 ANQGSEA. The CDR3 here is CSVGRGQGTEAFF. CDR3 DNA sequence: TGCAGCGTTGGCCGGGGGCAAGGCACTGAAGCTTTCTTT.

This clonotype has only a few counts. The chain uses TRBV20-1 and TRBJ2-7; 7 nucleotides line up with TRBD1. CDR3 size: 13 residues. Germline loops: CDR1 DFQATT, CDR2 SNEGSKA (reference sequence). V lost 4 bases to trimming and J lost 5 bases; unmatched junction nucleotides: 8. CDR3 DNA: TGCAGTGCTACACGGACAGGTCTGGACGAGCAGTACTTC. Protein sequence: CSATRTGLDEQYF.

This clonotype was counted many times. The CDR3 spells CASSAGTLYEQYF. The CDR3 nucleotides are TGCGCCAGCAGCGCCGGGACCCTCTACGAGCAGTACTTC. The rearrangement joins TRBV5-1 to TRBJ2-7; either TRBD1 or TRBD2 may supply D (5 bases each). From germline, CDR1 is SGHRS and CDR2 YFSETQ. The V end was cut by 4 bases, the J end by 3 bases, with 11 bases between. The length of the CDR3 is 13 residues. The variable domain in full, completed from reference TRBV5-1 and TRBJ2-7, reads KAGVTQTPRYLIKTRGQQVTLSCSPISGHRSVSWYQQTPGQGLQFLFEYFSETQRNKGNFPGRFSGRQFSNSRSEMNVSTLELGDSALYLCASSAGTLYEQYFGPGTRLTVT.

The chain links TRBV3-1 to TRBJ2-4, with D uncertain. V shed 4 bases and J shed 6 bases, with 16 bases lying between them. Germline V CDR1 and CDR2: LGHDT, YNNKEL (reference sequence). This CDR3 region has 15 residues. CDR3 sequence (DNA): TGTGCCAGCAGCCCCTTGACACGTCTGGGAAACATTCAGTACTTC. Translation gives CASSPLTRLGNIQYF.

This clonotype appeared many times. The chain links TRBV6-2 or TRBV6-3 to TRBJ1-1; D ambiguous. This CDR3 has 13 amino acids. V lost 2 bases and J 5 bases, leaving 9 bases between the germline ends. CDR1 and CDR2 (germline): MNHEY, SVGEGT. CDR3 DNA sequence: TGTGCCAGCAGTTACGGGCCCTATACTGAAGCTTTCTTT. It is translated as CASSYGPYTEAFF.

This clonotype was recorded a few times. The V and J genes are TRBV5-1 and TRBJ2-1; D is perhaps TRBD2 (6 bases). CDR3 length: 13 residues. Trimming took off 3 bases at V and 10 bases at J, with 14 bases between the two ends. Germline V gives CDR1 SGHRS, CDR2 YFSETQ. CDR3 in DNA: TGCGCCAGCAGCTACGGGACTCCTGAGGAGCAGTTCTTC. It translates to CASSYGTPEEQFF.

This clonotype was seen only a few times. V usage is TRBV7-2 and J usage is TRBJ2-7; 12 nucleotides match TRBD1. Trimming took 1 base from V and 4 from J; bases not matched to a gene: 5. The CDR3 is made up of 16 amino acids. Looked up from germline, CDR1 is SGHTA and CDR2 is FQGNSA. The CDR3 nucleotides are TGTGCCAGCAGCTTAGAGGGGACAGGGGGCACATACGAGCAGTACTTC. The encoded protein is CASSLEGTGGTYEQYF.

This clonotype appeared many times. This chain uses TRBV19 with TRBJ2-7, with 9 bases fitting TRBD1. CDR3 size: 13 residues. V lost 9 bases, J lost 2 bases, and 5 bases stayed unmatched. Looked up from germline, CDR1 is LNHDA and CDR2 is SQIVND (reference sequence). DNA for the CDR3: TGTGCCAGCAGACGACAGGGGGCCTACGAGCAGTACTTC. Translating gives CASRRQGAYEQYF.

As DNA, the CDR3 is TGTGCCAGCAGCAGAGCCGGGACAGGGGGTAAGGAGCAGTACTTC. Protein product: CASSRAGTGGKEQYF. The V call is TRBV14, the J call TRBJ2-7; TRBD1 matches at 11 bases. V was clipped by 5 bases and J by 7 bases; unmatched bases: 10. Germline loops: CDR1 SGHDN, CDR2 FVKESK. The CDR3 is 15 residues long.

V gene TRBV5-1 combines with J gene TRBJ1-1; no clear D gene. Trimming removed 0 bases from V and 1 base from J, with 10 bases in between. CDR3 length: 15 amino acids. Germline loops: CDR1 SGHRS, CDR2 YFSETQ. CDR3 sequence (DNA): TGCGCCAGCAGCTTGGCCGGCAGACCGAACACTGAAGCTTTCTTT. The encoded protein is CASSLAGRPNTEAFF. The full variable domain, its missing parts supplied by reference TRBV5-1 and TRBJ1-1, is KAGVTQTPRYLIKTRGQQVTLSCSPISGHRSVSWYQQTPGQGLQFLFEYFSETQRNKGNFPGRFSGRQFSNSRSEMNVSTLELGDSALYLCASSLAGRPNTEAFFGQGTRLTVV.

The chain couples TRBV30 to TRBJ2-2; TRBD2 matches at 9 bases. CDR1 and CDR2 (germline): GTSNPN, SVGIG (reference sequence). This CDR3 region has 18 residues. The junction had 19 bases not matched to a gene; V was cut back by 4 bases and J by 7 bases. CDR3 sequence: CAWIPPARAGGPGGELFF. In nucleotides, the CDR3 is TGTGCCTGGATCCCCCCCGCGCGGGCGGGAGGGCCGGGCGGGGAGCTGTTTTTT. Combining the CDR3 with reference TRBV30 and TRBJ2-2 gives the whole variable domain SQTIHQWPATLVQPVGSPLSLECTVEGTSNPNLYWYRQAAGRGLQLLFYSVGIGQISSEVPQNLSASRPQDRQFILSSKKLLLSDSGFYLCAWIPPARAGGPGGELFFGEGSRLTVL.

This chain joins TRBV9 and TRBJ2-1, with TRBD2 identical over 7 bases. Germline V lookup: CDR1 SGDLS, CDR2 YYNGEE. CDR3 length: 14 residues. Germline trimming cut 3 bases from V and 8 bases from J; bases unmatched to any gene: 8. CDR3 sequence (DNA): TGTGCCAGCAGCGGACCGGGACTACGTCATGAGCAGTTCTTC. Translation gives CASSGPGLRHEQFF.

V gene TRBV6-1 combines with J gene TRBJ2-3; possible D gene TRBD1, 6 bases. V lost 1 base and J 2 bases, leaving 16 bases between the germline ends. Germline V CDR1 and CDR2: MNHNS, SASEGT. There are 17 residues in the CDR3. This chain's CDR3 is CASSEEWGHPSTDTQYF. The CDR3 DNA sequence: TGTGCCAGCAGTGAAGAGTGGGGGCACCCATCCACAGATACGCAGTATTTT.